The clone carrying this TCR beta chain came up a few times. Its antigen is unknown. These data come from a study of T cell repertoires in cytomegalovirus infection. Overall study context: Well-studied HLA-B-restricted CMV epitopes were used in the study alongside recently identified HLA-C-restricted ones. Indications came from public TCR beta signatures; they pointed to CMV infection and to a matching HLA type. Study conclusions and caveats: Dominating the ex vivo response were HLA-C-restricted CMV-specific TCR beta clonotypes. Frequencies of public TCR beta families were cumulated, and this identified carriers of CMV plus the relevant HLA.

CDR3 length equals 13 residues. Germline trimming cut 7 bases from V and 5 bases from J; bases unmatched to any gene: 8. Germline V gene lookup returns CDR1 SQVTM and CDR2 ANQGSEA. MiXCR, run by TCRdb on the reads, gives a single entry per CDR3 protein. The table shows around 710,000 distinct CDR3 sequences, with just under 30% occurring only once. This specimen consisted of cultured CD8+ T cells from PBMCs, obtained from culture after CMV antigen stimulation. The TCR sequence derives from a human donor in good health (CMV status not recorded). Some clones in this sample may be carry-over from other donors' samples. J is TRBJ2-7 and V is TRBV29-1; the match to TRBD1 covers 10 bases. The CDR3 sequence: CSARDRGSNEQYF. CDR3 coding DNA: TGCAGCGCCCGGGACAGGGGATCCAACGAGCAGTACTTC.